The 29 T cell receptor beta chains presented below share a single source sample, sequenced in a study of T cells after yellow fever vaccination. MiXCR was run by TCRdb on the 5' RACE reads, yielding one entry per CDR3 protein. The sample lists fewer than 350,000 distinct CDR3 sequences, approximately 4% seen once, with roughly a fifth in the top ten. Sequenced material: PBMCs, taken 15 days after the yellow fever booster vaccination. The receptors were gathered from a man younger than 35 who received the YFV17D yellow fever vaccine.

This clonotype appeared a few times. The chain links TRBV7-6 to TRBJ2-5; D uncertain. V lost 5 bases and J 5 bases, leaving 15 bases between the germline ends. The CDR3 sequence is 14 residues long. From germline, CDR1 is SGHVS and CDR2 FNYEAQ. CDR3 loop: CASSRFSSTETQYF. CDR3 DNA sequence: TGTGCCAGCAGCCGTTTCTCAAGCACGGAGACCCAGTACTTC.

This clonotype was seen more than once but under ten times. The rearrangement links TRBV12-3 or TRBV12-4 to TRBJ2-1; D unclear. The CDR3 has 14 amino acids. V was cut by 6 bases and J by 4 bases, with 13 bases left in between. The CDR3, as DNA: TGTGCCAGCAGCCGCGACCGCTTTTACAATGAGCAGTTCTTC. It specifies CASSRDRFYNEQFF.

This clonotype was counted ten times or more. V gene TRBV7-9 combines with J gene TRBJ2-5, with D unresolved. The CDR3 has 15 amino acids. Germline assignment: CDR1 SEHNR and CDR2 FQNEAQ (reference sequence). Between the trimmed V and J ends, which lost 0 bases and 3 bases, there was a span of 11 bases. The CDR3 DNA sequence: TGTGCCAGCAGCTTAGCGGTCCGAAAGAAAGAGACCCAGTACTTC. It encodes CASSLAVRKKETQYF.

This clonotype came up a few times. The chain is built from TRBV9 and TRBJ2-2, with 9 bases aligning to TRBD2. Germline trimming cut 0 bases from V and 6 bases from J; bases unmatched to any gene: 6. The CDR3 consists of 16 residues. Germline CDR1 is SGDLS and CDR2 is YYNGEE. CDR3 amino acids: CASSVVGTSLPGELFF. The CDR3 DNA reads TGTGCCAGCAGCGTAGTAGGGACTAGCCTCCCCGGGGAGCTGTTTTTT.

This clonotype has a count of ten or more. DNA for the CDR3: TGTGCCAGCAGCCACAGGGGCTCTGGGGCCAACGTCCTGACTTTC. This translates into CASSHRGSGANVLTF. This rearrangement joins TRBV9 to TRBJ2-6; the match to TRBD1 covers 7 bases. The V gene end was trimmed by 4 bases and the J gene end by 0 bases; junction bases not matched to a gene: 1. The CDR3 has 15 residues. Germline V CDR1 and CDR2: SGDLS, YYNGEE.

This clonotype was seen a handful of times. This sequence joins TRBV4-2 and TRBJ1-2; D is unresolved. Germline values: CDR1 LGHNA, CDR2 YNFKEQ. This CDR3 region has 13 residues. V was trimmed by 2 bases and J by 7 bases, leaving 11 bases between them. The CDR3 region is CASSQPPRGGYTF. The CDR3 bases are TGTGCCAGCAGCCAACCTCCGCGGGGTGGCTACACCTTC.

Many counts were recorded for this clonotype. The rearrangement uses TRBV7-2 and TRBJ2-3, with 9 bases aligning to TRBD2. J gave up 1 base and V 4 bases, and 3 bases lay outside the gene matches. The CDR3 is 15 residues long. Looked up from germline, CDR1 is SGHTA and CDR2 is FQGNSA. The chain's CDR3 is CASSSQRGGTDTQYF. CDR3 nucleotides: TGTGCCAGCAGCTCCCAGCGGGGGGGCACAGATACGCAGTATTTT.

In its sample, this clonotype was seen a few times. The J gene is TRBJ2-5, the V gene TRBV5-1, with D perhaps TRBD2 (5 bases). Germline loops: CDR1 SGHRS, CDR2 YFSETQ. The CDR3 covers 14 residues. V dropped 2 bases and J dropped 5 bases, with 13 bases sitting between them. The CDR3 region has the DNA TGCGCCAGCAGCTTCCCTAGCTTTGGGGAGACCCAGTACTTC. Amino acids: CASSFPSFGETQYF.

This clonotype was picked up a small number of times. CDR3 region: CAWSTGSSYNSPLHF. The CDR3 DNA reads TGTGCCTGGAGTACCGGGAGCTCCTATAATTCACCCCTCCACTTT. The chain links TRBV30 to TRBJ1-6, with D hard to call. Germline CDR1 reads GTSNPN; CDR2 reads SVGIG (reference sequence). The V and J ends lost 2 bases and 0 bases respectively, with 8 bases between them. CDR3 length: 15 amino acids. The variable domain in full, with the rest retrieved from reference TRBV30 and TRBJ1-6, is SQTIHQWPATLVQPVGSPLSLECTVEGTSNPNLYWYRQAAGRGLQLLFYSVGIGQISSEVPQNLSASRPQDRQFILSSKKLLLSDSGFYLCAWSTGSSYNSPLHFGNGTRLTVT.

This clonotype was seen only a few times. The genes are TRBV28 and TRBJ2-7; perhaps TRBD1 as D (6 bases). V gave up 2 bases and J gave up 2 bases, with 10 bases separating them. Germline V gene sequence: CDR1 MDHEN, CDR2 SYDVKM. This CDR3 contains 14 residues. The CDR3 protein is CASSLQGLAYEQYV. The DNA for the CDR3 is TGTGCCAGCAGTTTACAGGGGTTAGCCTACGAGCAGTACGTC.

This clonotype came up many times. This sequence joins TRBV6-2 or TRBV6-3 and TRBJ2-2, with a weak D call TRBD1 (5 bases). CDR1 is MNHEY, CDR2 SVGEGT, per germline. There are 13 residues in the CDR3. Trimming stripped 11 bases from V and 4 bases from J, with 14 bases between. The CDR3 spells CASKGLGTGELFF. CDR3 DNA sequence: TGTGCCTCCAAGGGGTTAGGCACCGGGGAGCTGTTTTTT.

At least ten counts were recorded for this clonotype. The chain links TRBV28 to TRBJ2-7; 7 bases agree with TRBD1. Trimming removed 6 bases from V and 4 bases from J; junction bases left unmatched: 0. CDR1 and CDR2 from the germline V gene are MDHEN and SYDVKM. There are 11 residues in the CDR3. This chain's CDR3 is CASSRGYEQYV. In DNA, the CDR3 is TGTGCCAGCAGCAGGGGGTACGAGCAGTACGTC.

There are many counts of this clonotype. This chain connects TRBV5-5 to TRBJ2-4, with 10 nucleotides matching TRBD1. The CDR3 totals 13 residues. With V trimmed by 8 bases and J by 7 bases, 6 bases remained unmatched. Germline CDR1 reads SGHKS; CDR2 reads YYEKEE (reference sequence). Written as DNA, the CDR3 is TGTGCCAGTGCCGACAGGGGGCTGAACATTCAGTACTTC. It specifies CASADRGLNIQYF.

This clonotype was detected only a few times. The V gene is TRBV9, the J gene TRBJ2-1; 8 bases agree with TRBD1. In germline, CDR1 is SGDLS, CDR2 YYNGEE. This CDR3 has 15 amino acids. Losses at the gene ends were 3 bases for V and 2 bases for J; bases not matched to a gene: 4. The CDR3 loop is CASSETGDPYNEQFF. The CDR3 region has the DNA TGTGCCAGCAGCGAGACAGGGGACCCCTACAATGAGCAGTTCTTC.

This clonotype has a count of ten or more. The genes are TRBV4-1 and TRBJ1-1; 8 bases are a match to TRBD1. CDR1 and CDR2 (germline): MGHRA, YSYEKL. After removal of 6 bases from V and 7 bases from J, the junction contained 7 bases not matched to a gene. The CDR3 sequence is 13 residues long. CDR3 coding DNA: TGCGCCAGCAGACAGGGGGTGGAAGATGAAGCTTTCTTT. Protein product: CASRQGVEDEAFF.

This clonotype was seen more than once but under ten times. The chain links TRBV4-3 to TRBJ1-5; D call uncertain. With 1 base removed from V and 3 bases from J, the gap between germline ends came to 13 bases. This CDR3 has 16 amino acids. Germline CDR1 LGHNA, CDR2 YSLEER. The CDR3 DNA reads TGCGCCAGCAGCCAAGCGGTCACGTCCCTCAATCAGCCCCAGCATTTT. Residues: CASSQAVTSLNQPQHF.

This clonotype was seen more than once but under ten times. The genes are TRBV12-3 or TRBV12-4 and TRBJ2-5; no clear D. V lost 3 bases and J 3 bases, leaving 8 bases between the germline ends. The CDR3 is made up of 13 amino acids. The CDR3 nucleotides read TGTGCCAGCAGTTTTCATGGGGAAGAGACCCAGTACTTC. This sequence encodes CASSFHGEETQYF.

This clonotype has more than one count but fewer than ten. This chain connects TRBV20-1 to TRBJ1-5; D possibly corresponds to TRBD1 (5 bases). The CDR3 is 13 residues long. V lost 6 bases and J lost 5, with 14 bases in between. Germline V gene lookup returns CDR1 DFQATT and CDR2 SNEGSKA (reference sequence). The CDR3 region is CSAGGRVDQPQHF. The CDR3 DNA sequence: TGCAGTGCCGGTGGCAGGGTCGATCAGCCCCAGCATTTT.

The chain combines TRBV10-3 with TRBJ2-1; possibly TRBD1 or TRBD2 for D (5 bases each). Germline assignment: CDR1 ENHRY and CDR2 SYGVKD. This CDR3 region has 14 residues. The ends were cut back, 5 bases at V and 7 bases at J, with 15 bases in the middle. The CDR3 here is CAISPGTAENEQFF. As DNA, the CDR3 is TGTGCCATCAGTCCCGGGACGGCGGAGAATGAGCAGTTCTTC.

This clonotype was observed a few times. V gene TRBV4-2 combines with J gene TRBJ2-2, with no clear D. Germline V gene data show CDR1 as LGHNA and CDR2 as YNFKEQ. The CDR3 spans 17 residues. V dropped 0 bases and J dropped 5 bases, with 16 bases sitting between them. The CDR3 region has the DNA TGTGCCAGCAGCCAAGAGGGTGTGGCAGTTTTTACCGGGGAGCTGTTTTTT. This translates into CASSQEGVAVFTGELFF.

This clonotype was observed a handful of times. DNA of the CDR3: TGTGCCAGCAGCACCGGGACGATAAACAATCAGCCCCAGCATTTT. Its protein product is CASSTGTINNQPQHF. The chain has TRBV7-9 and TRBJ1-5; a possible D gene is TRBD1 (5 bases). In germline, CDR1 is SEHNR, CDR2 FQNEAQ (reference sequence). The V gene lost 5 bases and the J gene lost 3 bases, with 14 bases spanning the gap. The CDR3 has 15 amino acids.

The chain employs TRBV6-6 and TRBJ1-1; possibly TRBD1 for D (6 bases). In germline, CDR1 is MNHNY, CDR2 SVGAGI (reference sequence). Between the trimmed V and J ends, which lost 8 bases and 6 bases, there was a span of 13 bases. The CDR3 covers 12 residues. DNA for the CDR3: TGTGCCAGCGCCCCAGGGGCTCCTGAAGCTTTCTTT. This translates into CASAPGAPEAFF.

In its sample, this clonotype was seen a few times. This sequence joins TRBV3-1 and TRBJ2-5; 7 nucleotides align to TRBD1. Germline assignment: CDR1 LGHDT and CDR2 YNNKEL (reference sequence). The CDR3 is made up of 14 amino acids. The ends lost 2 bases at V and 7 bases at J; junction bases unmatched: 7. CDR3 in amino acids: CASSQFEGAGTQYF. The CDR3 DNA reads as TGTGCCAGCAGCCAATTCGAGGGGGCAGGGACCCAGTACTTC.

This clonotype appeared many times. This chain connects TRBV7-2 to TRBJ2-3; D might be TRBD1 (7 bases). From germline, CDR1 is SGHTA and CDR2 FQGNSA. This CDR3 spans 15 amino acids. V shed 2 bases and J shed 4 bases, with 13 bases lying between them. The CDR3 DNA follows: TGTGCCAGCAGCTTATTGGCAGGGGGGTCAGATACGCAGTATTTT. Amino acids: CASSLLAGGSDTQYF.

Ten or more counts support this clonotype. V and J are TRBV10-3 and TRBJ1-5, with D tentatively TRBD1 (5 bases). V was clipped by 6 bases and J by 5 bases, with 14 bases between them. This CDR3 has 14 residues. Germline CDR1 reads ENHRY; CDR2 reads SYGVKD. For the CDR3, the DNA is TGTGCCATCAGCAGTCGGGACTACCATCAGCCCCAGCATTTT. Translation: CAISSRDYHQPQHF.

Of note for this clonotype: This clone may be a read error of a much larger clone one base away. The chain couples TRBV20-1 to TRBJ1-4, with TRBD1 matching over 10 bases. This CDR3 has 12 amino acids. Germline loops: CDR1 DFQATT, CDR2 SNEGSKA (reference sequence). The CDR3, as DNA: TGCAGTGCCTGGGACAGGGGTGAAAAACTGATTTTT. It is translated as CSAWDRGEKLIF.

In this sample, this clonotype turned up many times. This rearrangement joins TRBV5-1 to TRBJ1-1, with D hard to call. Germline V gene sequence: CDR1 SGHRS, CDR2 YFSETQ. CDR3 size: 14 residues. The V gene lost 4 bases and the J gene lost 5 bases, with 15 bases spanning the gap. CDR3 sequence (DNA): TGCGCCAGCAGCCAGAATCCGGGGATTACTGAAGCTTTCTTT. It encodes CASSQNPGITEAFF.

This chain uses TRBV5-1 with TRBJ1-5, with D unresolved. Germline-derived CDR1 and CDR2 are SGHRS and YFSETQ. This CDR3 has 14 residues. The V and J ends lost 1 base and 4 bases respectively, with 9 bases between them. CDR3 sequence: CASSLWGGNQPQHF. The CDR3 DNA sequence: TGCGCCAGCAGCTTGTGGGGAGGTAATCAGCCCCAGCATTTT. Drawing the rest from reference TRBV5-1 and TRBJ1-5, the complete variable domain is KAGVTQTPRYLIKTRGQQVTLSCSPISGHRSVSWYQQTPGQGLQFLFEYFSETQRNKGNFPGRFSGRQFSNSRSEMNVSTLELGDSALYLCASSLWGGNQPQHFGDGTRLSIL.

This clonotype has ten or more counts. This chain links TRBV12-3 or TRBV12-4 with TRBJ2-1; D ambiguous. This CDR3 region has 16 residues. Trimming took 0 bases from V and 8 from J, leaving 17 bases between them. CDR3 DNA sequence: TGTGCCAGCAGTTTAGCCGTGGGAAACCATGTAGATGAGCAGTTCTTC. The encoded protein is CASSLAVGNHVDEQFF.